The sample holds a few counts of the clone carrying this TCR beta chain. V lost 8 bases and J 3 bases, leaving 17 bases between the germline ends. CDR3 length: 14 amino acids. CDR1 is MDHEN and CDR2 is SYDVKM in the germline V gene. This record comes from a study of human T cells and chemical hapten exposure. Time point of the sample: pre-sensitization, week 0. Treatment defined: therapeutic diphenylcyclopropenone sensitization with weekly scalp DPC. Total RNA was isolated from unfractionated whole blood. TCRdb processed the RACE reads anew with MiXCR; each CDR3 protein has one entry. The repertoire holds approximately 400,000 distinct CDR3 sequences, approximately 5.1% seen once, with around 2.6% in the top ten.

This receptor was obtained from a woman in her fifties or sixties with alopecia areata. Some clones in this sample may be carry-over from other donors' samples. V and J are TRBV28 and TRBJ2-7; D call uncertain. This material consisted of whole blood, taken in connection with sensitization to the hapten diphenylcyclopropenone (DPC). The CDR3 protein is CASGSSPSIYEQYF. The CDR3 DNA follows: TGTGCCAGCGGTTCTTCCCCCTCCATCTACGAGCAGTACTTC.